The clone carrying this TCR beta chain was detected only a few times. Antigen specificity is unknown. Germline V gene data show CDR1 as SQVTM and CDR2 as ANQGSEA. V lost 1 base to trimming and J lost 1 base, with 7 bases between them. CDR3 length equals 13 residues. As to treatment: approximately 10-day PBMC culture with coronavirus spike peptide pools or control peptides (ViraFEST assay). This sample was included in a study of vaccination and CD4 T cells after COVID-19. For the study at large: The stimulating agents, overlapping spike peptides, came from SARS-CoV-2, HCoV-NL63, HCoV-OC43 and HCoV-229E. Study-wide results and caveats: Spike mono-reactive clones accounted for 304 of the 307 vaccine-specific clones found in convalescent patients.

Researchers used the Oncomine TCR Beta short-read assay to sequence DNA from cultured CD4+ T cells. TCRdb fed the PCR reads into MiXCR, producing one record per CDR3 protein. Here the sample spans about 20,000 distinct CDR3 sequences, approximately 61% being singletons. This TCR was recovered from a human donor who had recovered from COVID-19. The sequenced material came from CD4+ T cells from blood, cultured in vitro. The chain links TRBV29-1 to TRBJ1-2; D is unresolved. The CDR3 reads CSVEALFNYGYTF. CDR3 sequence (DNA): TGCAGCGTTGAAGCCCTGTTTAACTATGGCTACACCTTC. The full variable domain, its missing parts supplied by reference TRBV29-1 and TRBJ1-2, is SAVISQKPSRDICQRGTSLTIQCQVDSQVTMMFWYRQQPGQSLTLIATANQGSEATYESGFVIDKFPISRPNLTFSTLTVSNMSPEDSSIYLCSVEALFNYGYTFGSGTRLTVV.